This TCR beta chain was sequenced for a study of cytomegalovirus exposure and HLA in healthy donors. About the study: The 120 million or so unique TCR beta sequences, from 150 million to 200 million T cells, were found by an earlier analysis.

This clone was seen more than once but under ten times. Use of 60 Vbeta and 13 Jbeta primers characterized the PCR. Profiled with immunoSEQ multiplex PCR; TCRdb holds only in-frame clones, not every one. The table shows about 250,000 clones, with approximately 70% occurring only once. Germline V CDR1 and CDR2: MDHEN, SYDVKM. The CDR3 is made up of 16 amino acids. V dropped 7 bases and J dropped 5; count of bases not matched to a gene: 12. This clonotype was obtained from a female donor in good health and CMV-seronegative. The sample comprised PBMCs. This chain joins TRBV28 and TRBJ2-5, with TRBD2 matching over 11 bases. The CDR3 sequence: CASTLTSGRVWETQYF. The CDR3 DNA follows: TGTGCCAGCACCCTAACTAGCGGGAGAGTTTGGGAGACCCAGTACTTC.